What follows are 30 T cell receptor beta chains derived from one specimen sequenced in a study of shared clonotypes between healthy human individuals (dated by TCRdb to about 2020). Library construction relied on the immunoSEQ multiplex PCR assay. Entries here come from immuneACCESS through TCRdb and include only in-frame sequences with V and J called. Some clones fail to appear in such tables; in the studies checked, an unresolved V gene covers under half of the shortfall, and the cause of the remainder is unknown. The sample table holds about 670,000 clones, of which 72% were seen once. The ten largest clonotypes hold 1.5% to 2% of the sample. Sequencing was carried out using memory CD4+ T cells sorted from blood. The meaning of the sample's cell subset or site label: CD45RA-negative fraction. The receptors stem from a young woman in good health.

The table lists this clone with a count of one. One end of the junction does not line up with germline, which may come from a read error. The CDR3 reads CASSSARRIFF. CDR3 DNA: TGTGCCAGCAGCTCTGCGCGGCGGATTTTCTTC. This rearrangement joins TRBV5-4 to TRBJ1-2; no reliable D call. This CDR3 region has 11 residues. CDR1 and CDR2 (germline): SGHNT, YYREEE (reference sequence).

This clone counts as medium-sized. This chain connects TRBV28 to TRBJ1-5; no clear D. The germline V gene has CDR1 MDHEN and CDR2 SYDVKM. This CDR3 contains 15 residues. V was trimmed by 5 bases and J by 0 bases, leaving 11 bases between them. CDR3 DNA: TGTGCCAGCAGTCCGGACTTGTATAGCAATCAGCCCCAGCATTTT. This gives the protein CASSPDLYSNQPQHF. Based on the CDR3 plus reference TRBV28 and TRBJ1-5, the full variable domain is DVKVTQSSRYLVKRTGEKVFLECVQDMDHENMFWYRQDPGLGLRLIYFSYDVKMKEKGDIPEGYSVSREKKERFSLILESASTNQTSMYLCASSPDLYSNQPQHFGDGTRLSIL.

The gene calls are TRBV5-4 and TRBJ1-1; possible D gene TRBD1, 6 bases. From germline, CDR1 is SGHNT and CDR2 YYREEE (reference sequence). This CDR3 contains 15 residues. Trimming stripped 4 bases from V and 0 bases from J, with 13 bases between. CDR3 residues: CASSGPGHMNTEAFF. As DNA, the CDR3 is TGTGCCAGCAGCGGACCGGGACACATGAACACTGAAGCTTTCTTT.

This clone occurred a few times. The chain couples TRBV5-1 to TRBJ1-1; D unresolved. V gave up 3 bases and J gave up 5 bases, with 11 bases separating them. The CDR3 totals 13 residues. Germline V CDR1 and CDR2: SGHRS, YFSETQ. DNA for the CDR3: TGCGCCAGCAGCTCGGAATTTTGGACTGAAGCTTTCTTT. Protein: CASSSEFWTEAFF.

The V gene is TRBV15, the J gene TRBJ2-7, with 11 bases identical to TRBD2. The CDR3 totals 17 residues. V shed 3 bases, J shed 3 bases, and the junction held 10 bases outside the gene matches. The V gene's germline CDR1 is LNHNV and CDR2 YYDKDF (reference sequence). CDR3 coding DNA: TGTGCCACCAGCAGTCAGAACAGACTAGCGGGATACTACGAGCAGTACTTC. As protein: CATSSQNRLAGYYEQYF.

The chain uses TRBV18 and TRBJ2-2, with 8 bases fitting TRBD2. Germline CDR1 is KGHSH and CDR2 is LQKENI. This CDR3 has 15 amino acids. Losses at the gene ends were 6 bases for V and 3 bases for J; bases not matched to a gene: 6. CDR3 bases: TGTGCCAGCTCCCGAGGTAGCGGGGACACCGGGGAGCTGTTTTTT. Protein product: CASSRGSGDTGELFF.

The V call is TRBV27, the J call TRBJ2-7; D possibly corresponds to TRBD1 (6 bases). Trimming pared 7 bases from V and 0 bases from J, leaving 19 bases between. This CDR3 has 16 residues. CDR1 is MNHEY, CDR2 SMNVEV, per germline (reference sequence). CDR3 nucleotides: TGTGCCAGCACTCCCTACGGGACATCTCGCTCCTACGAGCAGTACTTC. Protein: CASTPYGTSRSYEQYF.

The rearrangement joins TRBV19 to TRBJ1-1; D may be TRBD1 (5 bases). The CDR3 length is 12 residues. V lost 3 bases and J 8 bases, leaving 10 bases between the germline ends. The germline V gene has CDR1 LNHDA and CDR2 SQIVND (reference sequence). For the CDR3, the DNA is TGTGCCAGTAGTATTGGGGGACTGGAAGCTTTCTTT. Translated, it gives CASSIGGLEAFF.

The chain has TRBV30 and TRBJ1-5; D gene unclear. The ends were cut back, 4 bases at V and 2 bases at J, with 6 bases in the middle. This CDR3 spans 12 amino acids. Germline lookup yields CDR1 GTSNPN and CDR2 SVGIG (reference sequence). Written as DNA, the CDR3 is TGTGCCTGGAAGATCGGCAATCAGCCCCAGCATTTT. It codes for CAWKIGNQPQHF.

CDR3 sequence (DNA): TGTGCCAGCAGCTCGGGACTAGCGGGGAAGGAGCAGTTCTTC. Translating gives CASSSGLAGKEQFF. The rearrangement uses TRBV7-6 and TRBJ2-1; 13 bases align to TRBD2. V gave up 4 bases and J gave up 10 bases; unmatched junction bases: 4. The CDR3 totals 14 residues. Germline lookup yields CDR1 SGHVS and CDR2 FNYEAQ. Looking up the rest from reference TRBV7-6 and TRBJ2-1 gives the full variable domain: GAGVSQSPRYKVTKRGQDVALRCDPISGHVSLYWYRQALGQGPEFLTYFNYEAQQDKSGLPNDRFSAERPEGSISTLTIQRTEQRDSAMYRCASSSGLAGKEQFFGPGTRLTVL.

On this clone itself: Other nucleotide sequences in the sample specify the same CDR3. V and J are TRBV5-1 and TRBJ2-3; D might be TRBD2 (5 bases). The V end was cut by 0 bases, the J end by 0 bases, with 8 bases between. Germline V gene lookup returns CDR1 SGHRS and CDR2 YFSETQ. This CDR3 has 15 residues. This CDR3 reads CASSLVGGSTDTQYF. CDR3 nucleotides: TGCGCCAGCAGCTTGGTGGGCGGGAGCACAGATACGCAGTATTTT.

The chain joins TRBV6-6 to TRBJ1-5; 7 bases are shared with TRBD1. Trimming took 5 bases from V and 6 from J; bases not matched to a gene: 10. CDR3 length: 15 residues. The germline V gene has CDR1 MNHNY and CDR2 SVGAGI (reference sequence). The CDR3 region has the DNA TGTGCCAGCAGTCTACAGGGGAGTTTCGGTCAGCCCCAGCATTTT. It codes for CASSLQGSFGQPQHF.

The chain joins TRBV10-3 to TRBJ2-3; tentatively, D is TRBD1 (6 bases). The V end was cut by 3 bases, the J end by 4 bases, with 20 bases between. CDR1 is ENHRY, CDR2 SYGVKD, per germline. CDR3 length: 17 residues. CDR3 protein: CAISDPGKQGGADTQYF. The CDR3 coding sequence is TGTGCCATCAGTGACCCCGGGAAACAGGGTGGGGCAGATACGCAGTATTTT.

Here the CDR3 reads CASSFGGTRTEAFF. CDR3 nucleotide sequence: TGTGCCAGCAGCTTCGGGGGTACCCGCACTGAAGCTTTCTTT. V gene TRBV7-9 combines with J gene TRBJ1-1, with D tentatively TRBD1 (5 bases). Germline CDR1 and CDR2: SEHNR and FQNEAQ (reference sequence). The ends were cut back, 3 bases at V and 4 bases at J, with 12 bases in the middle. This CDR3 has 14 residues.

This chain links TRBV6-1 with TRBJ2-3; maybe TRBD2 (6 bases). CDR1 MNHNS and CDR2 SASEGT come from the germline V gene. Between the trimmed V and J ends, which lost 1 base and 6 bases, there was a span of 11 bases. The CDR3 is made up of 14 amino acids. CDR3 in amino acids: CASSEVSRGDTQYF. For the CDR3, the DNA is TGTGCCAGCAGTGAAGTCTCACGGGGGGATACGCAGTATTTT.

The rearrangement uses TRBV27 and TRBJ1-5; no firm D call. From germline, CDR1 is MNHEY and CDR2 SMNVEV (reference sequence). CDR3 size: 15 residues. V lost 1 base and J 0 bases, leaving 7 bases between the germline ends. CDR3 amino acids: CASSLWPDSNQPQHF. CDR3 DNA sequence: TGTGCCAGCAGTTTATGGCCCGATAGCAATCAGCCCCAGCATTTT.

The rearrangement uses TRBV15 and TRBJ2-3; 12 bases are a match to TRBD2. CDR1 and CDR2 (germline): LNHNV, YYDKDF (reference sequence). The ends lost 0 bases at V and 8 bases at J; junction bases unmatched: 0. This CDR3 is built from 14 residues. In DNA, the CDR3 is TGTGCCACCAGCAGAGAACTAGCGGGAGGTACGCAGTATTTT. Translation gives CATSRELAGGTQYF.

This chain connects TRBV6-1 to TRBJ1-1; D is ambiguous. This CDR3 has 14 residues. CDR1 is MNHNS, CDR2 SASEGT, per germline. V gave up 7 bases and J gave up 8 bases, with 20 bases separating them. CDR3 in DNA: TGTGCCAGCAAAACCCAGCCAGACCGGGCAGAAGCTTTCTTT. As protein: CASKTQPDRAEAFF.

This clone was seen a handful of times. The chain carries TRBV2 and TRBJ2-3; 10 nucleotides line up with TRBD1. The CDR3 has 13 amino acids. Germline assignment: CDR1 SNHLY and CDR2 FYNNEI. The junction had 4 bases not matched to a gene; V was cut back by 4 bases and J by 9 bases. The CDR3 bases are TGTGCCAGCAGTGCCCGACAGGGGGCGACGCAGTATTTT. This encodes CASSARQGATQYF. Complete variable domain (other parts from reference TRBV2 and TRBJ2-3): EPEVTQTPSHQVTQMGQEVILRCVPISNHLYFYWYRQILGQKVEFLVSFYNNEISEKSEIFDDQFSVERPDGSNFTLKIRSTKLEDSAMYFCASSARQGATQYFGPGTRLTVL.

The chain uses TRBV11-2 and TRBJ2-5; D may be TRBD1 (5 bases). The length of the CDR3 is 13 residues. The V end lost 2 bases, the J end lost 6 bases, and 10 bases lay between the germline ends. The germline gives CDR1 SGHAT, CDR2 FQNNGV. CDR3 in amino acids: CASSLQGRQTQYF. The CDR3 DNA reads TGTGCCAGCAGCTTACAGGGAAGGCAGACCCAGTACTTC.

The V call is TRBV18, the J call TRBJ2-1; D gene unclear. The germline V gene encodes CDR1 KGHSH and CDR2 LQKENI. The CDR3 is made up of 16 amino acids. V lost 6 bases, J lost 0 bases, and 15 bases lay in between. DNA of the CDR3: TGTGCCAGCTCCGCCCCGTCAACGGGCTCCTACAATGAGCAGTTCTTC. This codes for CASSAPSTGSYNEQFF.

The rearrangement joins TRBV5-1 to TRBJ1-1; D is undetermined. The germline gives CDR1 SGHRS, CDR2 YFSETQ. Trimming took off 3 bases at V and 2 bases at J, with 14 bases between the two ends. This CDR3 is built from 15 residues. CDR3 nucleotide sequence: TGCGCCAGCAGCTACGGGTCCGAGGTCAACACTGAAGCTTTCTTT. The encoded protein is CASSYGSEVNTEAFF.

This clone appeared a few times. The J gene is TRBJ2-1, the V gene TRBV15; TRBD2 matches at 14 bases. The germline V gene has CDR1 LNHNV and CDR2 YYDKDF (reference sequence). CDR3 length equals 18 residues. After removal of 1 base from V and 6 bases from J, the junction contained 8 bases not matched to a gene. The CDR3 here is CATSRGSGTSGSFNEQFF. CDR3 sequence (DNA): TGTGCCACCAGCAGAGGTAGTGGGACTAGCGGGAGCTTCAATGAGCAGTTCTTC.

This chain connects TRBV10-3 to TRBJ2-5; TRBD2 matches at 8 bases. Germline values: CDR1 ENHRY, CDR2 SYGVKD. This CDR3 region has 15 residues. After removal of 6 bases from V and 7 bases from J, the junction contained 13 bases not matched to a gene. The CDR3 region is CAISARGGGPGTQYF. The CDR3 DNA reads TGTGCCATCAGCGCCCGGGGGGGAGGTCCAGGGACCCAGTACTTC.

V and J are TRBV28 and TRBJ2-6; D might be TRBD1 (6 bases). V shed 2 bases and J shed 1 base, with 12 bases lying between them. CDR1 and CDR2 (germline): MDHEN, SYDVKM. The CDR3 spans 17 residues. CDR3 sequence reads: CASSLGLQGSGANVLTF. CDR3 coding DNA: TGTGCCAGCAGTTTAGGATTACAGGGATCTGGGGCCAACGTCCTGACTTTC.

V gene TRBV27 combines with J gene TRBJ2-7; possible D gene TRBD2, 5 bases. V was trimmed by 3 bases and J by 2 bases, leaving 11 bases between them. CDR1 and CDR2 (germline): MNHEY, SMNVEV (reference sequence). This CDR3 comprises 14 residues. For the CDR3, the DNA is TGTGCCAGCAGTTTTACCCGGGGTCCCTACGAGCAGTACTTC. This translates into CASSFTRGPYEQYF.

This clone was counted between two and nine times. This same CDR3 is encoded by further DNA sequences in the sample. The chain employs TRBV15 and TRBJ2-3; D is uncertain. Trimming cost V 0 bases and J 1 base, with 5 bases left between them. Germline-derived CDR1 and CDR2 are LNHNV and YYDKDF (reference sequence). This CDR3 contains 14 residues. The DNA for the CDR3 is TGTGCCACCAGCAGAGATCAGGGCACAGATACGCAGTATTTT. Translation gives CATSRDQGTDTQYF.

This sequence joins TRBV5-1 and TRBJ2-2, with 14 bases aligning to TRBD2. Germline V gene lookup returns CDR1 SGHRS and CDR2 YFSETQ. CDR3 length: 19 residues. Trimming removed 4 bases from V and 6 bases from J; junction bases left unmatched: 14. As DNA, the CDR3 is TGCGCCAGCAGCGCGATGGCGGGGACTAGCGGGAGACTGGCCGGGGAGCTGTTTTTT. Its protein is CASSAMAGTSGRLAGELFF.

The V and J genes are TRBV12-5 and TRBJ1-2, with D hard to call. Trimming took 7 bases from V and 2 from J, leaving 8 bases between them. Germline-derived CDR1 and CDR2 are LGHNT and FRNRAP. This CDR3 has 12 amino acids. The CDR3 nucleotides are TGTGCTAGTGCTTCCGGCAACTATGGCTACACCTTC. This encodes CASASGNYGYTF.

The V call is TRBV2, the J call TRBJ2-7; 7 bases fit TRBD1. The germline V gene encodes CDR1 SNHLY and CDR2 FYNNEI. The CDR3 has 13 residues. V shed 8 bases, J shed 5 bases, and the junction held 9 bases outside the gene matches. The CDR3 region is CASAETGKHEQYF. In DNA, the CDR3 is TGTGCCAGCGCCGAGACAGGGAAGCACGAGCAGTACTTC.